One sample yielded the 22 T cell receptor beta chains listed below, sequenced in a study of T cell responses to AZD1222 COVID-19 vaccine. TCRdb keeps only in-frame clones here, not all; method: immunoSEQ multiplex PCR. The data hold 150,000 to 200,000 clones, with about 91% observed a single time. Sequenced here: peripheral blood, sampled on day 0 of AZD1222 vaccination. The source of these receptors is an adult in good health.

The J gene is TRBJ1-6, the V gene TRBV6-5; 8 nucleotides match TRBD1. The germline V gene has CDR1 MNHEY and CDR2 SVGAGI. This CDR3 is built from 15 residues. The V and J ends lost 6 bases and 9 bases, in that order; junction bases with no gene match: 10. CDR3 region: CASSPLAGGASPLHF. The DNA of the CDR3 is TGTGCCAGCAGCCCCCTGGCAGGGGGCGCTTCACCCCTCCACTTT.

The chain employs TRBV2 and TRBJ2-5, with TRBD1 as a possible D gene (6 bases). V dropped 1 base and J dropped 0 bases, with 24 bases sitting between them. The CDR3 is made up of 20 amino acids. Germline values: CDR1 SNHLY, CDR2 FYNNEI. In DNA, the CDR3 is TGTGCCAGCAGTGAAGGGGAGACAGGCTTCCCGACAGAGAACCAAGAGACCCAGTACTTC. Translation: CASSEGETGFPTENQETQYF.

The CDR3 protein is CASSRRGAQTGNTIYF. The CDR3, as DNA: TGTGCCAGCAGCCGACGGGGGGCGCAGACTGGAAACACCATATATTTT. The chain uses TRBV3-1 (or the pseudogene TRBV3-2) and TRBJ1-3; weak D call: TRBD1 (6 bases). Trimming shortened V by 4 bases and J by 2 bases, and 15 bases separated the two germline ends. Germline V gene lookup returns CDR1 LGHDT and CDR2 YNNKEL (reference sequence). The CDR3 loop spans 16 amino acids.

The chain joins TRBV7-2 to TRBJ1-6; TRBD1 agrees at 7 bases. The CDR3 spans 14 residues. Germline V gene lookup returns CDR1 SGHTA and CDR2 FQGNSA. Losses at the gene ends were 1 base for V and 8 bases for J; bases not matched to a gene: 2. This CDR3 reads CASSLDRGYSPLHF. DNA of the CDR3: TGTGCCAGCAGCTTAGACAGGGGCTATTCACCCCTCCACTTT.

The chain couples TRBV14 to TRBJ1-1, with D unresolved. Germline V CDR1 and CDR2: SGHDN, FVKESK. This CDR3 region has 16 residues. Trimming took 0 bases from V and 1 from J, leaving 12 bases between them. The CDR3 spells CASSQDRISANTEAFF. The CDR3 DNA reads TGTGCCAGCAGCCAAGATCGGATTTCAGCGAACACTGAAGCTTTCTTT.

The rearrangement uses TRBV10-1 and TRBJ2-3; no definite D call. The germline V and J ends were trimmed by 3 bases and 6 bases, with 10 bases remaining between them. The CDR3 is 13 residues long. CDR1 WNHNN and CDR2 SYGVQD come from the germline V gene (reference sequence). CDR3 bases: TGCGCCAGCAGTGACGGCTACCCCGATACGCAGTATTTT. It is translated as CASSDGYPDTQYF.

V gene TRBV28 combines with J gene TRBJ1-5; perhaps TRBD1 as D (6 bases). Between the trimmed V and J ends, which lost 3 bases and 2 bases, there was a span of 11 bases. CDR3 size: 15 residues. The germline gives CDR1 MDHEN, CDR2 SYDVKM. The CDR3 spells CASSLTQGGNQPQHF. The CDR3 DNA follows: TGTGCCAGCAGTTTGACACAGGGAGGCAATCAGCCCCAGCATTTT.

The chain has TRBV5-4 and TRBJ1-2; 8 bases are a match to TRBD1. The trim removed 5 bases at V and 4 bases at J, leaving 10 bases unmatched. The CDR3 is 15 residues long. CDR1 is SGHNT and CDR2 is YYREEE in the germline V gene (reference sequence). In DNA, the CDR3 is TGTGCCAGCAGTCCGTATGGGACAGGCCCCTATGGCTACACCTTC. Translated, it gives CASSPYGTGPYGYTF.

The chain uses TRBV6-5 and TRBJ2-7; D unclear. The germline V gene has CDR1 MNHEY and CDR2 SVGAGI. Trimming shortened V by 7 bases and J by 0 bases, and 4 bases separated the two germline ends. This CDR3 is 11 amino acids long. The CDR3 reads CASTNSYEQYF. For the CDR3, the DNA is TGTGCCAGCACGAACTCCTACGAGCAGTACTTC.

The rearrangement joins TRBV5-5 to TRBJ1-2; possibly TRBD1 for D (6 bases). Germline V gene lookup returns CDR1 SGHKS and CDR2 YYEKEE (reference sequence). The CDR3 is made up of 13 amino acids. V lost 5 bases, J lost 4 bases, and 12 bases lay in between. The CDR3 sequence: CASRMGGSYGYTF. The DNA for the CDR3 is TGTGCCAGCAGGATGGGGGGCTCCTATGGCTACACCTTC.

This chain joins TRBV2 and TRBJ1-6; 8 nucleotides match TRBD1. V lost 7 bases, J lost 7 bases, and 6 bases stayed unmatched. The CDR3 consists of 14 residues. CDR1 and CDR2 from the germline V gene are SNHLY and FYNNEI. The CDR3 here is CASIEGQVNSPLHF. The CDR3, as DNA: TGTGCCAGCATTGAGGGACAGGTCAATTCACCCCTCCACTTT.

CDR3 sequence reads: CASSPGTEAFF. CDR3 coding DNA: TGTGCCAGCAGTCCGGGAACTGAAGCTTTCTTT. J is TRBJ1-1 and V is TRBV28; no definite D call. The V end lost 5 bases, the J end lost 5 bases, and 6 bases lay between the germline ends. Germline lookup yields CDR1 MDHEN and CDR2 SYDVKM. This CDR3 contains 11 residues.

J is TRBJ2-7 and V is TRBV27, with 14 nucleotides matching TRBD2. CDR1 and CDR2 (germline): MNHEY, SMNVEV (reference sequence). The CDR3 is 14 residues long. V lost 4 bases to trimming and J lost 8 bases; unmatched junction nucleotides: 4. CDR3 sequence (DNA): TGTGCCAGCAGTTCGGGACTAGCGGGAGCCCAGCAGTACTTC. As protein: CASSSGLAGAQQYF.

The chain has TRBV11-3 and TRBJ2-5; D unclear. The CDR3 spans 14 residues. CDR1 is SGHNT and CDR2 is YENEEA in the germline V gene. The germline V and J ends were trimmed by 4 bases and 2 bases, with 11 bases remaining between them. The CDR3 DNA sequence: TGTGCCAGCAGCTCCTACGGCCTTCAAGAGACCCAGTACTTC. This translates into CASSSYGLQETQYF.

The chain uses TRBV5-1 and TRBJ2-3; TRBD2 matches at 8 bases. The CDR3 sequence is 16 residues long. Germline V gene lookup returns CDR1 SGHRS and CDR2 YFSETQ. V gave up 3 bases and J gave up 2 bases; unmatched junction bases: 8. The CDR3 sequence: CASSWGSGRDTDTQYF. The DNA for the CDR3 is TGCGCCAGCAGCTGGGGGTCCGGGAGGGACACAGATACGCAGTATTTT.

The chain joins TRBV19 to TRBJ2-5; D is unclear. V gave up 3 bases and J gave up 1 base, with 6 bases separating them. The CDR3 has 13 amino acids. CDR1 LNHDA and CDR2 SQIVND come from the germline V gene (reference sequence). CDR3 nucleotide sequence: TGTGCCAGTAGTATCCAGGTCCAAGAGACCCAGTACTTC. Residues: CASSIQVQETQYF.

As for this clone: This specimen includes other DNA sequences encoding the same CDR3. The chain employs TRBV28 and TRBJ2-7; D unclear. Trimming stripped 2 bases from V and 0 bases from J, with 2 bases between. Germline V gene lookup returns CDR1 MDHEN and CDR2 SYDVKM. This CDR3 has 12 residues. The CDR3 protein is CASSLGSYEQYF. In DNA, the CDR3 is TGTGCCAGCAGTTTAGGCTCCTACGAGCAGTACTTC.

This CDR3 reads CAWSVRQGPQETQYF. In DNA form, the CDR3 reads TGTGCCTGGAGTGTCAGGCAGGGCCCCCAAGAGACCCAGTACTTC. J is TRBJ2-5 and V is TRBV30, with D perhaps matching TRBD1 (5 bases). Trimming shortened V by 0 bases and J by 1 base, and 12 bases separated the two germline ends. The CDR3 covers 15 residues. CDR1 is GTSNPN, CDR2 SVGIG, per germline (reference sequence). Looking up the rest from reference TRBV30 and TRBJ2-5 gives the full variable domain: SQTIHQWPATLVQPVGSPLSLECTVEGTSNPNLYWYRQAAGRGLQLLFYSVGIGQISSEVPQNLSASRPQDRQFILSSKKLLLSDSGFYLCAWSVRQGPQETQYFGPGTRLLVL.

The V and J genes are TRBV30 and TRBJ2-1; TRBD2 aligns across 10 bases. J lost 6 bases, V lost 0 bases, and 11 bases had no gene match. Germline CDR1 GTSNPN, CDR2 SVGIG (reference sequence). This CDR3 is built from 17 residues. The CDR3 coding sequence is TGTGCCTGGAGTGTACTCCCCTTGAGCGGGAGGGCCAATGAGCAGTTCTTC. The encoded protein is CAWSVLPLSGRANEQFF.

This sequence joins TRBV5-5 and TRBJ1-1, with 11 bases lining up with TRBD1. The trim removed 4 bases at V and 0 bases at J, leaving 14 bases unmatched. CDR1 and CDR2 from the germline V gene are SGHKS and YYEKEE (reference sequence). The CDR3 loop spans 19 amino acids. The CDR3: CASSRTIGTGGNMNTEAFF. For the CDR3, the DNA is TGTGCCAGCAGCCGTACAATCGGGACAGGGGGAAACATGAACACTGAAGCTTTCTTT.

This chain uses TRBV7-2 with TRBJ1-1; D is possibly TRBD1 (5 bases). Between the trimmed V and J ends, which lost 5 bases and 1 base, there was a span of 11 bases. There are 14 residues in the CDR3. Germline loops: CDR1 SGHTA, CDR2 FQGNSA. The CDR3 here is CASSTGLTNTEAFF. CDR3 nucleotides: TGTGCCAGCAGCACGGGACTGACGAACACTGAAGCTTTCTTT.

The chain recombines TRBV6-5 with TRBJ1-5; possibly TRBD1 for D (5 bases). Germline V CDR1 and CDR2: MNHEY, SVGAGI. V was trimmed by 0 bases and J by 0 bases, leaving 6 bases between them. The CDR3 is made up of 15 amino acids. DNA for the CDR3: TGTGCCAGCAGTTACTCAGGGGATAGCAATCAGCCCCAGCATTTT. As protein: CASSYSGDSNQPQHF.